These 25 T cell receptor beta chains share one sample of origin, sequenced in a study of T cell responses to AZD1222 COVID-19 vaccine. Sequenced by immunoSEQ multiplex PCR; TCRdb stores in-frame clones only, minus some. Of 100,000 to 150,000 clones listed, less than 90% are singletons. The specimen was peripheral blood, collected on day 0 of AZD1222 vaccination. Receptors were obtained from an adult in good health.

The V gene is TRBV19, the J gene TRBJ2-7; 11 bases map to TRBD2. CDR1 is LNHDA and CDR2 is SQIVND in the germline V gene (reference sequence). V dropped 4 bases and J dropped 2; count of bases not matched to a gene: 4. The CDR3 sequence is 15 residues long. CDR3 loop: CASSRGLAATYEQYF. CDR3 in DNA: TGTGCCAGTAGTAGGGGACTAGCGGCCACCTACGAGCAGTACTTC.

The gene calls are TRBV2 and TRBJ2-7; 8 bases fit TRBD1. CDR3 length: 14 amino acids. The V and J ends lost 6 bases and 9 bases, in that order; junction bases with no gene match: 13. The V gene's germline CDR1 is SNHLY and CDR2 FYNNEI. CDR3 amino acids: CASSSGDRGQVQYF. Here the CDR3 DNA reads TGTGCCAGCAGCTCCGGTGACAGGGGCCAGGTGCAGTACTTC.

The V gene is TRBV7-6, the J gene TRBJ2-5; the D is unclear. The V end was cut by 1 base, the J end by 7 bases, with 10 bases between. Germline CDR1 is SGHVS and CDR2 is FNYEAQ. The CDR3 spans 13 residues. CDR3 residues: CASSLGPTGTQYF. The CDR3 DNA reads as TGTGCCAGCAGCTTAGGTCCCACCGGGACCCAGTACTTC.

The CDR3 nucleotides read TGTGCCAGCATAGTGGGAAGGGGCGGAACCTACGAGCAGTACTTC. This gives the protein CASIVGRGGTYEQYF. The rearrangement uses TRBV6-5 and TRBJ2-7; possible D gene TRBD1, 5 bases. Germline CDR1 is MNHEY and CDR2 is SVGAGI. The CDR3 is 15 amino acids. Trimming removed 7 bases at V and 2 bases at J, with 18 bases between.

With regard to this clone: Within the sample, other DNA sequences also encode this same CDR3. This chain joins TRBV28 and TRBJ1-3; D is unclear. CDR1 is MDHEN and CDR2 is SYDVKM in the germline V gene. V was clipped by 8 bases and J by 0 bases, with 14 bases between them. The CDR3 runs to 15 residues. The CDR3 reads CASLWVGSSGNTIYF. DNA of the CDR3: TGTGCCAGCCTTTGGGTCGGGAGCTCTGGAAACACCATATATTTT.

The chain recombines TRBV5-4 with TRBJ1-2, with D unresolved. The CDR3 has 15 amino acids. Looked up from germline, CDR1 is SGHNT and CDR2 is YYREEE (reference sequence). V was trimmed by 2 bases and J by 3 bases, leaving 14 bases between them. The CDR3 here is CASSLLREAHYGYTF. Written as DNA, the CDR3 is TGTGCCAGCAGCTTATTAAGGGAGGCCCACTATGGCTACACCTTC.

The CDR3 bases are TGTGCCAGCGCAAACGACAGGGGTGAAGCTTTCTTT. Its translation: CASANDRGEAFF. The chain carries TRBV18 and TRBJ1-1, with TRBD1 identical over 8 bases. CDR1 and CDR2 (germline): KGHSH, LQKENI. This CDR3 is 12 amino acids long. V was clipped by 8 bases and J by 7 bases; unmatched bases: 6.

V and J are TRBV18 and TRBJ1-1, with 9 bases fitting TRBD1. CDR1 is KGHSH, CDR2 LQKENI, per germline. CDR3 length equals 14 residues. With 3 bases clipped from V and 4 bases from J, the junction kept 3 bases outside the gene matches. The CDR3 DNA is TGTGCCAGCTCACCGCCGACAGGGGGCACTGAAGCTTTCTTT. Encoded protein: CASSPPTGGTEAFF.

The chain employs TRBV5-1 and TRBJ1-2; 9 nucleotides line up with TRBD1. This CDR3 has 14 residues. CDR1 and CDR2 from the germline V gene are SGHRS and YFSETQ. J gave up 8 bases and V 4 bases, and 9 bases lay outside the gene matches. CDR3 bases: TGCGCCAGCAGCACTTACTCGGGACAGGGAGGCTACACCTTC. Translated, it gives CASSTYSGQGGYTF.

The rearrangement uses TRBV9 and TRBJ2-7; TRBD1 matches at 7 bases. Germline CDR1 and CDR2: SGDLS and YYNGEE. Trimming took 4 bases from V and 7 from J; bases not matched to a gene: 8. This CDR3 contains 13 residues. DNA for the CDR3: TGTGCCAGCAGCCCTAACGTACAGGGGGAGCAGTACTTC. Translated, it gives CASSPNVQGEQYF.

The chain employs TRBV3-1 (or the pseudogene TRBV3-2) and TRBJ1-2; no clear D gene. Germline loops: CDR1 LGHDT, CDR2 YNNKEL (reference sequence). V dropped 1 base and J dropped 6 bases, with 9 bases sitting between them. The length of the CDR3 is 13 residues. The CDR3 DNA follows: TGTGCCAGCAGCCAAGTTTTATCGGATGGCTACACCTTC. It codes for CASSQVLSDGYTF.

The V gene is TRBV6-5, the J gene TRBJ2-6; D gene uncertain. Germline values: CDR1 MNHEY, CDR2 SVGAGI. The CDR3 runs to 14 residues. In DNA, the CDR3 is TGTGCGTCAGCCCCCTTCTCTGGGGCCAACGTCCTGACTTTC. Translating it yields CASAPFSGANVLTF.

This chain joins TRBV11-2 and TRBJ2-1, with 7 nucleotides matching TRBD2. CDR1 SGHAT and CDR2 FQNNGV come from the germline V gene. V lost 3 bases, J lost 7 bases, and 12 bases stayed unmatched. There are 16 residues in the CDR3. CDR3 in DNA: TGTGCCAGCAGCTTCTTCGGCGGGAGTACGAAGAATGAGCAGTTCTTC. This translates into CASSFFGGSTKNEQFF.

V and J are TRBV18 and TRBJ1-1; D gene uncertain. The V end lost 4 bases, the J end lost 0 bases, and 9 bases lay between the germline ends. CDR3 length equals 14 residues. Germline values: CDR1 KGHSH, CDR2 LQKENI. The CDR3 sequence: CASSRNAVNTEAFF. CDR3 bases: TGTGCCAGCTCACGCAACGCGGTGAACACTGAAGCTTTCTTT. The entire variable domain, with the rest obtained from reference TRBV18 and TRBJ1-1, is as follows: NAGVMQNPRHLVRRRGQEARLRCSPMKGHSHVYWYRQLPEEGLKFMVYLQKENIIDESGMPKERFSAEFPKEGPSILRIQQVVRGDSAAYFCASSRNAVNTEAFFGQGTRLTVV.

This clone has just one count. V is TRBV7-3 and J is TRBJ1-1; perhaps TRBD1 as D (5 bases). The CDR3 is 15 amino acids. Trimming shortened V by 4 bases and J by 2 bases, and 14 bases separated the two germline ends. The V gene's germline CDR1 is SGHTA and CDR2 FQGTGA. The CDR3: CASSSNRRANTEAFF. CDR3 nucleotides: TGTGCCAGCAGCTCAAACAGGAGAGCAAACACTGAAGCTTTCTTT.

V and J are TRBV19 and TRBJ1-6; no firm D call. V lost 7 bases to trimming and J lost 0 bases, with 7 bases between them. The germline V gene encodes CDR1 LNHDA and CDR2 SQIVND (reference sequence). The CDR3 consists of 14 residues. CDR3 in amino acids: CASKAGSYNSPLHF. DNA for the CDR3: TGTGCCAGTAAGGCAGGCTCCTATAATTCACCCCTCCACTTT.

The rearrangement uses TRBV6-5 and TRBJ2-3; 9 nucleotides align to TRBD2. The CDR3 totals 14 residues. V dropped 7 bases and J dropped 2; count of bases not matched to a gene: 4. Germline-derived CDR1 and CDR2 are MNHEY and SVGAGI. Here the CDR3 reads CASNRLADTDTQYF. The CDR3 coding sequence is TGTGCCAGCAACCGACTAGCGGACACAGATACGCAGTATTTT.

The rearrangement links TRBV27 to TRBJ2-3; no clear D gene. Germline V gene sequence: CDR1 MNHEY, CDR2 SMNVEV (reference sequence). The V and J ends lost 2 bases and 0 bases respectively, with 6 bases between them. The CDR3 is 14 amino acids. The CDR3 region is CASSLMGSTDTQYF. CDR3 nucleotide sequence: TGTGCCAGCAGTTTAATGGGTAGCACAGATACGCAGTATTTT.

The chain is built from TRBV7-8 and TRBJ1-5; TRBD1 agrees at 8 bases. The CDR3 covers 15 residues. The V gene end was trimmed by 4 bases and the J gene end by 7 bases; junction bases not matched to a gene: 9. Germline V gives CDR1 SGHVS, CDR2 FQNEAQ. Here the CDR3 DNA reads TGTGCCAGCAGCTACACTGACAGGGGTAGCCAGCCCCAGCATTTT. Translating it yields CASSYTDRGSQPQHF.

The CDR3 loop is CASRGQGAPGELFF. DNA for the CDR3: TGTGCCAGCAGGGGACAGGGGGCGCCCGGGGAGCTGTTTTTT. The rearrangement uses TRBV2 and TRBJ2-2, with TRBD1 matching over 12 bases. J gave up 6 bases and V 6 bases, and 2 bases lay outside the gene matches. CDR1 and CDR2 (germline): SNHLY, FYNNEI. The CDR3 totals 14 residues.

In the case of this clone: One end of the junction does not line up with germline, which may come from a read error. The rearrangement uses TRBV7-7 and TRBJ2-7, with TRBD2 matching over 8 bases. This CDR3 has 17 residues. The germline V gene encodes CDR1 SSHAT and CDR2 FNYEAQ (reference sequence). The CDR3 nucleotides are TGTGCTAGCAGCTTAGGGCCGCCAGCGGGGGTGTTCTACGAGCAGTACTTC. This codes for CASSLGPPAGVFYEQYF.

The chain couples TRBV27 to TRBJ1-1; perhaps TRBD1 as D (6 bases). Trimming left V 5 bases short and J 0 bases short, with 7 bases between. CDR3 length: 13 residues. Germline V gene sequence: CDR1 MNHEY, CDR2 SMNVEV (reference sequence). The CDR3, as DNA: TGTGCCAGCAGTGACAGGTTGAACACTGAAGCTTTCTTT. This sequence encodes CASSDRLNTEAFF.

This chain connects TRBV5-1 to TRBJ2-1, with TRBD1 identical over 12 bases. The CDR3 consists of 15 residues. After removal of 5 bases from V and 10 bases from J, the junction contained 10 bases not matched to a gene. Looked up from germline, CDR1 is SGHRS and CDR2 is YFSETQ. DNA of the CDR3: TGCGCCAGCAGTTACCCGGGGACAGGGGGCGGCGAGCAGTTCTTC. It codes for CASSYPGTGGGEQFF.

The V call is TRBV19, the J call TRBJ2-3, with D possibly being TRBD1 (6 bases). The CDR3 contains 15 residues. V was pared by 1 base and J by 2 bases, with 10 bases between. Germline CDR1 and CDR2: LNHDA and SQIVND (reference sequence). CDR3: CASSIGNRVTDTQYF. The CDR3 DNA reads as TGTGCCAGTAGTATAGGGAACAGGGTCACAGATACGCAGTATTTT.

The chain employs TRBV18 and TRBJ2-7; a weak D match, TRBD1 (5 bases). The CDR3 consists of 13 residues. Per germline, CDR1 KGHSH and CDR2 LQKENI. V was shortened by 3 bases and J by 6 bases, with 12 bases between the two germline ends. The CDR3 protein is CASSPESGREQYF. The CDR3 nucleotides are TGTGCCAGCTCACCGGAATCAGGGCGCGAGCAGTACTTC. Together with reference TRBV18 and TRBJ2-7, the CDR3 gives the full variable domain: NAGVMQNPRHLVRRRGQEARLRCSPMKGHSHVYWYRQLPEEGLKFMVYLQKENIIDESGMPKERFSAEFPKEGPSILRIQQVVRGDSAAYFCASSPESGREQYFGPGTRLTVT.